This entry describes one TCR beta chain. The antigen is undetermined. cDNA synthesis used the whole RNA isolate, giving expressed TCRB sequences. Measured with immunoSEQ multiplex PCR; TCRdb has only the in-frame clones, and not every one. The sample carries 200,000 to 250,000 clones, approximately 16% recorded once. The germline CDR1 and CDR2 sequences are SGHTA and FQGNSA. Between the trimmed V and J ends, which lost 5 bases and 2 bases, there was a span of 12 bases. The CDR3 loop spans 14 amino acids. This sample is drawn from a study of beta chain features in type 1 diabetes. Findings and limits, study-wide: Among all four CD4+ subsets, Type 1 diabetes patients had TCRB CDR3s that were moderately but significantly shorter.

Sequenced: naive CD4+ T cells from blood. The sequence was collected from a man in his thirties or forties with type 1 diabetes. This chain uses TRBV7-2 with TRBJ2-5, with D uncertain. The CDR3 region is CASSPSWAQETQYF. Written as DNA, the CDR3 is TGTGCCAGCAGCCCCTCTTGGGCGCAAGAGACCCAGTACTTC. The full variable domain, in which reference TRBV7-2 and TRBJ2-5 provide the parts outside the CDR3, is GAGVSQSPSNKVTEKGKDVELRCDPISGHTALYWYRQSLGQGLEFLIYFQGNSAPDKSGLPSDRFSAERTGGSVSTLTIQRTQQEDSAVYLCASSPSWAQETQYFGPGTRLLVL.